The T cell receptor beta chain under discussion was sequenced for a study of T-cell reconstitution after alpha-beta-depleted transplantation in children. This clonotype was seen only once. Per the germline V gene, CDR1 is LNHDA and CDR2 is SQIVND (reference sequence). The CDR3 is 13 amino acids. The V end was cut by 9 bases, the J end by 3 bases, with 12 bases between. The library targeted TCRbeta and was prepared with unique molecular identifiers. TCRdb independently ran MiXCR on the PCR reads; one entry per CDR3 protein. Of fewer than 550,000 distinct CDR3 sequences listed, over 10% were seen once; the top ten hold 13% to 15%.

The gene calls are TRBV19 and TRBJ2-1; possibly TRBD2 for D (5 bases). The TCR comes from a female patient between 2 and 15 years old who had a stem cell transplant for aplastic anemia, so the T cells may come from the graft donor. Sequenced here: PBMCs, mostly from graft donor cells, sampled 180 days after TCRalphabeta/CD19-depleted stem cell transplant. The CDR3 spells CASLRVLYNEQFF. The CDR3 region has the DNA TGTGCCAGCTTGAGGGTTCTCTACAATGAGCAGTTCTTC.